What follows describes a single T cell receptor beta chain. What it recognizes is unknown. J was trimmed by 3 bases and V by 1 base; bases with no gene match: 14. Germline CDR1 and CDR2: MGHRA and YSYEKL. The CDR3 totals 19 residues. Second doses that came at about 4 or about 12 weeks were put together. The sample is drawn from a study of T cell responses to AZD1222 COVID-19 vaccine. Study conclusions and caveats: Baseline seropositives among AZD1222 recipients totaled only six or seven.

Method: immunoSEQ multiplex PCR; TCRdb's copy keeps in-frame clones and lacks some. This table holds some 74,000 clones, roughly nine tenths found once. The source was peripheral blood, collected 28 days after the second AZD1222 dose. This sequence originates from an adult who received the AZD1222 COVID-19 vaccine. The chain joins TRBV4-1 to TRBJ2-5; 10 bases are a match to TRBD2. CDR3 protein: CASSQGGASGGTREETQYF. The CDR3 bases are TGCGCCAGCAGCCAAGGTGGGGCTAGCGGGGGAACTCGCGAAGAGACCCAGTACTTC.